The rows below give T cell receptor beta chains drawn from one sample of a study of blood T cell repertoires in COVID-19. Method: immunoSEQ multiplex PCR; TCRdb's copy keeps in-frame clones and lacks some. Among about 140,000 clones listed, about 85% were seen once. What was sequenced was peripheral blood. The receptors shown here come from a human donor in a cohort sampled during active COVID-19. The CDR3 runs from the conserved cysteine through the conserved F or W. Each record gives: V gene, clone size, D gene, J gene, CDR3 protein, CDR3 DNA. A D gene is named only where the DNA matches it firmly. The listing skips clone size in some rows; elsewhere it reads once, few, many or a size class.

>TRBV18|once|.|TRBJ1-2
CASSQGDNYGYTF
TGTGCCAGCTCACAGGGGGATAACTATGGCTACACCTTC
>TRBV2|few|.|TRBJ2-1
CASSEQAGDYNEQFF
TGTGCCAGCAGTGAACAGGCAGGGGATTACAATGAGCAGTTCTTC
>TRBV5-1|.|.|TRBJ2-2
CASSPAIGDTGELFF
TGCGCCAGCAGCCCGGCTATCGGAGACACCGGGGAGCTGTTTTTT
>TRBV19|.|TRBD1|TRBJ1-1
CASTADRGQEGRLKAFF
TGTGCCAGTACCGCGGACAGGGGGCAGGAGGGGCGGCTGAAAGCTTTCTTT
>TRBV5-4|.|.|TRBJ2-3
CASSLAVLGDTQYF
TGTGCCAGCAGCTTGGCGGTCCTCGGGGATACGCAGTATTTT
>TRBV5-1|.|TRBD2|TRBJ2-2
CASSPLLAGEGGELFF
TGCGCCAGCAGCCCGCTACTAGCGGGAGAGGGAGGGGAGCTGTTTTTT
>TRBV13|.|TRBD1|TRBJ2-7
CASSPRQGAYEQYF
TGTGCCAGCAGCCCCCGACAGGGGGCCTACGAGCAGTACTTC
>TRBV19|.|TRBD2|TRBJ2-5
CASSRGLARGETQYF
TGTGCCAGTAGTAGGGGACTAGCCCGAGGGGAGACCCAGTACTTC
>TRBV27|.|TRBD1|TRBJ1-3
CASRWTGSAGNTIYF
TGTGCCAGCAGGTGGACAGGGAGTGCTGGAAACACCATATATTTT
>TRBV7-3|.|.|TRBJ2-1
CASSVTSGDEQFF
TGTGCCAGCAGCGTCACGTCAGGCGATGAGCAGTTCTTC
>TRBV6-2/TRBV6-3|.|TRBD2|TRBJ2-7
CASSSLGTTTYEQYF
TGTGCCAGCAGTTCCCTGGGGACTACCACCTACGAGCAGTACTTC
>TRBV3-1/TRBV3-2|few|TRBD1|TRBJ1-2
CASSQGWDRGTGGYTF
TGTGCCAGCAGCCAAGGGTGGGACAGGGGGACCGGTGGCTACACCTTC
>TRBV15|.|.|TRBJ1-2
CATSRGEWYGYTF
TGTGCCACCAGCAGGGGCGAGTGGTATGGCTACACCTTC
>TRBV28|once|TRBD1|TRBJ1-1
CASSRPGQGVDFARNTEAFF
TGTGCCAGCAGCCGCCCCGGACAGGGGGTGGATTTTGCCCGTAACACTGAAGCTTTCTTT
>TRBV20-1|.|TRBD2|TRBJ2-1
CSASGTSGSSTYNEQFF
TGCAGTGCTAGTGGGACTAGCGGGAGTTCCACCTACAATGAGCAGTTCTTC
>TRBV5-1|few|TRBD1|TRBJ1-4
CASSPTGASEEKLFF
TGCGCCAGCAGTCCTACAGGGGCCTCGGAGGAAAAACTGTTTTTT
>TRBV28|.|TRBD2|TRBJ2-3
CASSFAGVKIDTQYF
TGTGCCAGCAGTTTTGCGGGAGTTAAGATAGATACGCAGTATTTT
>TRBV29-1|.|.|TRBJ1-1
CSARRTVNTEAFF
TGCAGCGCCCGGAGGACGGTGAACACTGAAGCTTTCTTT
>TRBV25-1|.|.|TRBJ1-3
CASSDGFPGNTIYF
TGTGCCAGCAGTGACGGGTTCCCTGGAAACACCATATATTTT
>TRBV5-8|.|.|TRBJ2-3
CASSFLSGAGDTQYF
TGTGCCAGCAGCTTCCTCAGCGGAGCGGGAGATACGCAGTATTTT
>TRBV5-5|.|.|TRBJ1-1
CASSLAAETEAFF
TGTGCCAGCAGCTTGGCAGCCGAGACAGAAGCTTTCTTT
>TRBV6-5|.|.|TRBJ1-2
CASRFLIGADYGYTF
TGTGCCAGCAGATTCTTGATAGGGGCTGACTATGGCTACACCTTC
>TRBV11-3|once|.|TRBJ1-5
CAREDSYSNQPQHF
TGTGCCAGGGAGGACAGTTACAGCAATCAGCCCCAGCATTTT
>TRBV7-6|.|.|TRBJ1-2
CASSLAQEGTKEGYTF
TGTGCCAGCAGCTTAGCGCAAGAAGGGACTAAGGAAGGCTACACCTTC
>TRBV27|.|TRBD2|TRBJ2-3
CASSFKPPRQRGITDTQYF
TGTGCCAGCAGTTTCAAACCCCCTCGGCAGCGGGGGATCACAGATACGCAGTATTTT
>TRBV29-1|.|.|TRBJ2-5
CSVALAEETQYF
TGCAGCGTCGCCCTGGCGGAAGAGACCCAGTACTTC
>TRBV5-1|.|.|TRBJ2-2
CASSPGSTGELFF
TGCGCCAGCAGCCCCGGGTCCACCGGGGAGCTGTTTTTT
>TRBV28|.|TRBD1|TRBJ2-7
CASSPETGPGTSYEQYF
TGTGCCAGCAGTCCCGAGACAGGGCCTGGTACTTCCTACGAGCAGTACTTC
>TRBV9|.|TRBD1|TRBJ2-3
CASTLTGGADTQYF
TGTGCCAGCACCCTAACAGGGGGCGCAGATACGCAGTATTTT
>TRBV5-6|.|.|TRBJ1-5
CASSRSTGRGNQPQHF
TGTGCCAGCAGCCGATCCACAGGGAGGGGCAATCAGCCCCAGCATTTT
>TRBV15|.|.|TRBJ2-7
CATSRDREASYEQYF
TGTGCCACCAGCAGAGATCGTGAGGCCTCCTACGAGCAGTACTTC
>TRBV10-3|.|TRBD1|TRBJ1-1
CAIREGDRENTEAFF
TGTGCCATCAGGGAGGGGGACAGGGAAAACACTGAAGCTTTCTTT
>TRBV27|.|.|TRBJ2-2
CASSLYIGGELFF
TGTGCCAGCAGTTTATATATCGGCGGGGAGCTGTTTTTT
>TRBV25-1|.|.|TRBJ2-3
CASSERRQNHRDTQYF
TGTGCCAGCAGTGAGAGGAGGCAGAACCACAGAGATACGCAGTATTTT
>TRBV5-8|.|TRBD2|TRBJ2-7
CASSPTSGRVEQYF
TGTGCCAGCAGCCCGACTAGCGGGAGAGTCGAGCAGTACTTC
>TRBV7-2|.|.|TRBJ2-7
CASSLQAYSYEQYF
TGTGCCAGCAGCCTCCAGGCGTACTCCTACGAGCAGTACTTC
>TRBV7-6|few|.|TRBJ2-7
CASSLELAKGFYEQYF
TGTGCCAGCAGCTTAGAACTAGCTAAGGGGTTTTACGAGCAGTACTTC
>TRBV5-1|.|TRBD2|TRBJ2-1
CASSFSGDNEQFF
TGCGCCAGCAGCTTTAGCGGGGACAATGAGCAGTTCTTC
>TRBV7-6|.|.|TRBJ2-7
CASSLGGPNYEQYF
TGTGCCAGCAGCTTAGGGGGGCCAAATTACGAGCAGTACTTC
>TRBV18|.|.|TRBJ1-1
CASSPLWGEPSSEAFF
TGTGCCAGCTCACCGCTCTGGGGGGAGCCTTCAAGTGAAGCTTTCTTT
>TRBV9|.|.|TRBJ1-5
CASSVGTNQPQHF
TGTGCCAGCAGCGTCGGGACTAATCAGCCCCAGCATTTT
>TRBV24-1|.|.|TRBJ2-1
CATSEQAHNEQFF
TGTGCCACCAGTGAACAGGCGCACAATGAGCAGTTCTTC
>TRBV28|.|TRBD2|TRBJ2-1
CASGYLWGTSLNNEQFF
TGTGCCAGCGGCTACCTTTGGGGGACTAGCCTGAACAATGAGCAGTTCTTC
>TRBV5-1|.|TRBD1|TRBJ2-3
CASSRTGGNSAFTDTQYF
TGCGCCAGCAGCAGGACAGGGGGCAATTCCGCTTTCACAGATACGCAGTATTTT
>TRBV9|few|.|TRBJ2-1
CASSVLPTVRGEQFF
TGTGCCAGCAGCGTATTGCCCACAGTAAGGGGGGAGCAGTTCTTC
>TRBV6-1|.|.|TRBJ1-3
CASSDRGEVGNTIYF
TGTGCCAGCAGTGACAGGGGTGAGGTTGGAAACACCATATATTTT
>TRBV3-1/TRBV3-2|few|TRBD2|TRBJ2-7
CASSRRIAGAWEQYF
TGTGCCAGCAGCCGAAGGATAGCGGGAGCATGGGAGCAGTACTTC
>TRBV3-1/TRBV3-2|.|.|TRBJ2-3
CASSPPRSRADTQYF
TGTGCCAGCAGCCCCCCAAGGAGCAGGGCTGATACGCAGTATTTT
>TRBV20-1|.|.|TRBJ2-3
CSAIVTLTQYF
TGCAGTGCTATCGTGACTCTAACGCAGTATTTT
>TRBV11-2|.|TRBD2|TRBJ2-3
CASRSGTSPQSTDTQYF
TGTGCCAGCAGATCCGGGACTAGCCCACAGAGCACAGATACGCAGTATTTT
>TRBV6-5|.|.|TRBJ1-1
CASSRTGDTEAFF
TGTGCCAGCAGCCGGACCGGGGACACTGAAGCTTTCTTT
>TRBV3-1/TRBV3-2|.|TRBD1|TRBJ1-1
CASSLLTGGAGNTEAFF
TGTGCCAGCAGCCTTCTTACAGGGGGCGCAGGGAACACTGAAGCTTTCTTT
>TRBV7-9|.|.|TRBJ1-4
CASSLAASGSGEKLFF
TGTGCCAGCAGCTTAGCGGCCAGCGGCTCGGGTGAAAAACTGTTTTTT
>TRBV18|once|.|TRBJ2-5
CASSLQGETQYF
TGTGCCAGCTCACTTCAGGGGGAGACCCAGTACTTC
>TRBV7-9|.|TRBD2|TRBJ2-1
CASSFLAGGREQFF
TGTGCCAGCAGCTTTCTAGCGGGAGGGCGGGAGCAGTTCTTC